This passage covers 32 T cell receptor beta chains from one sample sequenced in a study of siplizumab effects on memory and regulatory T cells. Clones were read by immunoSEQ multiplex PCR, and TCRdb kept only the in-frame ones, dropping some. This table holds about 56,000 clones, over 95% found once. Sequencing used naive CD8+ T cells sorted from blood. All receptors derive from a human donor in good health.

The chain has TRBV29-1 and TRBJ1-1; weak D call: TRBD1 (5 bases). Trimming left V 4 bases short and J 3 bases short, with 6 bases between. Germline V CDR1 and CDR2: SQVTM, ANQGSEA. The CDR3 consists of 11 residues. This CDR3 is CSVGGYTEAFF. CDR3 in DNA: TGCAGCGTTGGGGGGTACACTGAAGCTTTCTTT.

The chain employs TRBV4-2 and TRBJ2-1; D gene unclear. The CDR3 is 14 amino acids. Trimming took off 0 bases at V and 4 bases at J, with 7 bases between the two ends. The germline gives CDR1 LGHNA, CDR2 YNFKEQ. This CDR3 reads CASSQDGLYNEQFF. The CDR3 coding sequence is TGTGCCAGCAGCCAAGATGGCTTATACAATGAGCAGTTCTTC.

This chain joins TRBV30 and TRBJ1-1, with TRBD1 matching 12 bases. Germline V gene data show CDR1 as GTSNPN and CDR2 as SVGIG (reference sequence). The J segment lost 4 bases and the V segment lost 4 bases, leaving 4 bases of the junction unmatched. The CDR3 is 14 residues long. CDR3 residues: CAWNSGQGATEAFF. CDR3 nucleotides: TGTGCCTGGAATTCGGGACAGGGGGCCACTGAAGCTTTCTTT.

This chain connects TRBV11-3 to TRBJ2-7; weak D call: TRBD2 (7 bases). CDR1 and CDR2 from the germline V gene are SGHNT and YENEEA. Trimming left V 5 bases short and J 5 bases short, with 25 bases between. This CDR3 comprises 17 residues. The CDR3 DNA sequence: TGTGCCAGCAGCCACGGGGGGCTAGCCCCATTATTGCACGAGCAGTACTTC. Amino acid sequence: CASSHGGLAPLLHEQYF.

This clone showed up just once. The J gene is TRBJ2-5, the V gene TRBV29-1; 8 bases fit TRBD1. The CDR3 has 13 residues. From germline, CDR1 is SQVTM and CDR2 ANQGSEA. The V and J ends lost 7 bases and 4 bases, in that order; junction bases with no gene match: 8. Here the CDR3 reads CSARTGTPETQYF. In DNA form, the CDR3 reads TGCAGCGCTCGGACAGGGACCCCAGAGACCCAGTACTTC.

The chain employs TRBV28 and TRBJ1-1; D unclear. Trimming removed 5 bases from V and 6 bases from J, with 16 bases in between. Germline-derived CDR1 and CDR2 are MDHEN and SYDVKM. This CDR3 is 14 amino acids long. The CDR3 nucleotides read TGTGCCAGCAGTCCCCACCAGCATAATCCTGAAGCTTTCTTT. Protein sequence: CASSPHQHNPEAFF.

V and J are TRBV18 and TRBJ1-1; D is unclear. The V end lost 2 bases, the J end lost 5 bases, and 15 bases lay between the germline ends. This CDR3 spans 15 amino acids. In germline, CDR1 is KGHSH, CDR2 LQKENI. CDR3 sequence reads: CASSPSGPLRTEAFF. The CDR3 nucleotides are TGTGCCAGCTCACCATCTGGACCCCTGAGGACTGAAGCTTTCTTT. Drawing the rest from reference TRBV18 and TRBJ1-1, the complete variable domain is NAGVMQNPRHLVRRRGQEARLRCSPMKGHSHVYWYRQLPEEGLKFMVYLQKENIIDESGMPKERFSAEFPKEGPSILRIQQVVRGDSAAYFCASSPSGPLRTEAFFGQGTRLTVV.

The genes are TRBV4-1 and TRBJ1-3; D not certain. CDR1 is MGHRA, CDR2 YSYEKL, per germline. The CDR3 runs 14 residues. V was pared by 5 bases and J by 3 bases, with 11 bases between. In DNA form, the CDR3 reads TGCGCCAGCAGCGAAAAAGCGAATGGAAACACCATATATTTT. Translated, it gives CASSEKANGNTIYF.

This CDR3 is CASAGYEQYF. In nucleotides, the CDR3 is TGTGCTAGTGCCGGCTACGAGCAGTACTTC. The J gene is TRBJ2-7, the V gene TRBV12-5; unclear D gene. This CDR3 spans 10 amino acids. The V gene lost 7 bases and the J gene lost 3 bases, with 4 bases spanning the gap. The V gene's germline CDR1 is LGHNT and CDR2 FRNRAP.

This sequence joins TRBV5-4 and TRBJ2-5, with 9 bases matching TRBD1. Per germline, CDR1 SGHNT and CDR2 YYREEE (reference sequence). The CDR3 is 16 amino acids. The V gene end was trimmed by 0 bases and the J gene end by 2 bases; junction bases not matched to a gene: 5. DNA of the CDR3: TGTGCCAGCAGCTTGGTGACAGGGGGGGGTCAAGAGACCCAGTACTTC. Translating gives CASSLVTGGGQETQYF.

The genes are TRBV12-5 and TRBJ2-3; TRBD2 matches 8 bases. Germline CDR1 reads LGHNT; CDR2 reads FRNRAP. CDR3 length equals 16 residues. J gave up 1 base and V 3 bases, and 6 bases lay outside the gene matches. The CDR3 DNA sequence: TGTGCTAGTGGTTTCCGTCTAGCGGGTGGCACAGATACGCAGTATTTT. Protein product: CASGFRLAGGTDTQYF.

The gene calls are TRBV2 and TRBJ1-2, with D uncertain. CDR3 length: 15 amino acids. The V gene lost 7 bases and the J gene lost 2 bases, with 17 bases spanning the gap. Germline V gene sequence: CDR1 SNHLY, CDR2 FYNNEI. CDR3 sequence: CASNLNTNLNYGYTF. In DNA, the CDR3 is TGTGCCAGCAATTTAAACACAAACTTGAACTATGGCTACACCTTC.

This chain joins TRBV7-2 and TRBJ1-2, with D possibly matching TRBD1 (5 bases). Germline CDR1 is SGHTA and CDR2 is FQGNSA. Trimming cost V 1 base and J 8 bases, with 11 bases left between them. The CDR3 covers 13 residues. In DNA form, the CDR3 reads TGTGCCAGCAGCTTAGAACGGGGCGGAGGCTACACCTTC. Encoded protein: CASSLERGGGYTF.

This clone was observed a single time. The V gene is TRBV6-1, the J gene TRBJ2-5, with 7 bases lining up with TRBD1. Losses at the gene ends were 6 bases for V and 0 bases for J; bases not matched to a gene: 4. Germline V gene lookup returns CDR1 MNHNS and CDR2 SASEGT. This CDR3 is 14 amino acids long. DNA for the CDR3: TGTGCCAGCAGACCGGGACAGTACCAAGAGACCCAGTACTTC. Its protein product is CASRPGQYQETQYF.

This clone was seen just once. This chain links TRBV9 with TRBJ2-7; D call uncertain. This CDR3 region has 13 residues. Germline V gene sequence: CDR1 SGDLS, CDR2 YYNGEE. Trimming cost V 4 bases and J 5 bases, with 13 bases left between them. The CDR3 reads CASSPSSSHEQYF. The CDR3 nucleotides read TGTGCCAGCAGCCCATCCTCATCCCACGAGCAGTACTTC.

The chain combines TRBV5-6 with TRBJ2-1; TRBD2 might be the D (6 bases). In germline, CDR1 is SGHDT, CDR2 YYEEEE. Trimming took 4 bases from V and 6 from J, leaving 20 bases between them. The CDR3 loop spans 16 amino acids. CDR3 sequence (DNA): TGTGCCAGCAGCCCCTTGACGGGGTGGGGACTCAATGAGCAGTTCTTC. As protein: CASSPLTGWGLNEQFF.

The genes are TRBV12-5 and TRBJ2-1, with 7 bases lining up with TRBD2. CDR3 length: 16 amino acids. The germline V gene encodes CDR1 LGHNT and CDR2 FRNRAP. J was trimmed by 4 bases and V by 1 base; bases with no gene match: 7. The chain's CDR3 is CASGLGTSLGYNEQFF. The CDR3 DNA is TGTGCTAGTGGTTTGGGGACTAGTTTGGGTTACAATGAGCAGTTCTTC.

This clone was detected a few times. The chain links TRBV5-4 to TRBJ2-7; D is ambiguous. Trimming took off 0 bases at V and 7 bases at J, with 5 bases between the two ends. Germline assignment: CDR1 SGHNT and CDR2 YYREEE (reference sequence). CDR3 size: 11 residues. The DNA of the CDR3 is TGTGCCAGCAGCTTGGGGCGGGAGCAGTACTTC. Its protein product is CASSLGREQYF.

V gene TRBV6-5 combines with J gene TRBJ2-3, with 7 bases that match TRBD2. CDR3 size: 16 residues. Trimming took 4 bases from V and 0 from J; bases not matched to a gene: 7. The germline CDR1 and CDR2 sequences are MNHEY and SVGAGI. Written as DNA, the CDR3 is TGTGCCAGCAGTTGGGAGCGGGAAAAAAGCACAGATACGCAGTATTTT. The encoded protein is CASSWEREKSTDTQYF.

The chain couples TRBV10-2 to TRBJ2-7, with D possibly being TRBD1 (5 bases). Germline CDR1 WSHSY, CDR2 SAAADI. Trimming removed 0 bases at V and 3 bases at J, with 12 bases between. The CDR3 loop spans 15 amino acids. CDR3 bases: TGCGCCAGCAGTGAGTCAGTACAGGACCGCTACGAGCAGTACTTC. Amino acids: CASSESVQDRYEQYF.

This chain links TRBV9 with TRBJ1-4; D might be TRBD1 (5 bases). The CDR3 is 14 residues long. V lost 3 bases, J lost 7 bases, and 13 bases lay in between. Germline V gene data show CDR1 as SGDLS and CDR2 as YYNGEE. The chain's CDR3 is CASSARAVPEKLFF. CDR3 in DNA: TGTGCCAGCAGCGCCAGGGCAGTCCCTGAAAAACTGTTTTTT.

The chain uses TRBV11-3 and TRBJ2-7, with D unresolved. Germline values: CDR1 SGHNT, CDR2 YENEEA. The germline V and J ends were trimmed by 1 base and 2 bases, with 12 bases remaining between them. The CDR3 has 15 amino acids. The CDR3 protein is CASSLVPDQTYEQYF. In nucleotides, the CDR3 is TGTGCCAGCAGCTTAGTCCCCGACCAAACCTACGAGCAGTACTTC. The full variable domain, in which reference TRBV11-3 and TRBJ2-7 provide the parts outside the CDR3, is EAGVVQSPRYKIIEKKQPVAFWCNPISGHNTLYWYLQNLGQGPELLIRYENEEAVDDSQLPKDRFSAERLKGVDSTLKIQPAELGDSAVYLCASSLVPDQTYEQYFGPGTRLTVT.

The chain recombines TRBV6-4 with TRBJ2-1; no firm D call. The CDR3 extends over 15 amino acids. The germline V gene encodes CDR1 MRHNA and CDR2 SNTAGT. The V end lost 4 bases, the J end lost 0 bases, and 10 bases lay between the germline ends. CDR3 region: CASSADLSSYNEQFF. CDR3 nucleotide sequence: TGTGCCAGCAGTGCAGACTTGAGCTCCTACAATGAGCAGTTCTTC.

Here the CDR3 DNA reads TGTGCCAGCAGAATAGCCGGAGTGGTCGGGGAGCTGTTTTTT. Protein sequence: CASRIAGVVGELFF. The chain has TRBV27 and TRBJ2-2; D not certain. CDR1 is MNHEY, CDR2 SMNVEV, per germline (reference sequence). The V and J ends lost 6 bases and 7 bases respectively, with 15 bases between them. The CDR3 runs to 14 residues.

The count of this clone is one. V is TRBV6-5 and J is TRBJ1-2; D is unclear. Trimming stripped 5 bases from V and 5 bases from J, with 12 bases between. The V gene's germline CDR1 is MNHEY and CDR2 SVGAGI. There are 13 residues in the CDR3. The DNA for the CDR3 is TGTGCCAGCAGTAACGGATTTTTTTATGGCTACACCTTC. Its translation is CASSNGFFYGYTF.

V is TRBV15 and J is TRBJ1-5, with 7 bases lining up with TRBD1. Looked up from germline, CDR1 is LNHNV and CDR2 is YYDKDF (reference sequence). J lost 0 bases, V lost 1 base, and 15 bases had no gene match. The CDR3 has 20 amino acids. CDR3 sequence: CATSRVGSQGQRYSNQPQHF. CDR3 sequence (DNA): TGTGCCACCAGCAGAGTCGGGTCGCAGGGACAGCGCTATAGCAATCAGCCCCAGCATTTT.

This chain uses TRBV10-3 with TRBJ2-5, with D perhaps TRBD1 (6 bases). Between the trimmed V and J ends, which lost 6 bases and 1 base, there was a span of 9 bases. Per germline, CDR1 ENHRY and CDR2 SYGVKD. This CDR3 spans 13 amino acids. CDR3 sequence reads: CAIRQGIQETQYF. The DNA of the CDR3 is TGTGCCATCAGACAGGGAATCCAAGAGACCCAGTACTTC.

The chain couples TRBV4-1 to TRBJ1-1; perhaps TRBD1 as D (5 bases). The germline V and J ends were trimmed by 1 base and 0 bases, with 12 bases remaining between them. The CDR3 has 16 amino acids. Germline values: CDR1 MGHRA, CDR2 YSYEKL. The DNA for the CDR3 is TGCGCCAGCAGCCAAGCTTCAGGGTTTTTGAACACTGAAGCTTTCTTT. Translation: CASSQASGFLNTEAFF.

A single count supports this clone. CDR3 in amino acids: CASSQSSAGGETQYF. CDR3 sequence (DNA): TGCGCCAGCAGCCAATCCTCGGCTGGTGGAGAGACCCAGTACTTC. The chain is built from TRBV4-3 and TRBJ2-5; no reliable D call. The CDR3 totals 15 residues. Germline V gives CDR1 LGHNA, CDR2 YSLEER. Trimming took 2 bases from V and 4 from J, leaving 14 bases between them.

The genes are TRBV7-8 and TRBJ2-1; no clear D gene. V dropped 5 bases and J dropped 5 bases, with 16 bases sitting between them. The germline V gene has CDR1 SGHVS and CDR2 FQNEAQ. The CDR3 contains 15 residues. CDR3 nucleotide sequence: TGTGCCAGCAGCCTGACAATCACTAACGACAATGAGCAGTTCTTC. Its translation is CASSLTITNDNEQFF.

This chain joins TRBV7-6 and TRBJ2-1; possibly TRBD2 for D (5 bases). The germline gives CDR1 SGHVS, CDR2 FNYEAQ. The V gene lost 3 bases and the J gene lost 5 bases, with 14 bases spanning the gap. The CDR3 extends over 15 amino acids. The CDR3, as DNA: TGTGCCAGCAGCTTGGGCCCGGGAACACACAATGAGCAGTTCTTC. Translation gives CASSLGPGTHNEQFF. The complete variable domain, with remaining parts taken from reference TRBV7-6 and TRBJ2-1, reads GAGVSQSPRYKVTKRGQDVALRCDPISGHVSLYWYRQALGQGPEFLTYFNYEAQQDKSGLPNDRFSAERPEGSISTLTIQRTEQRDSAMYRCASSLGPGTHNEQFFGPGTRLTVL.

The chain combines TRBV27 with TRBJ1-2; D is unresolved. Germline-derived CDR1 and CDR2 are MNHEY and SMNVEV (reference sequence). V was pared by 3 bases and J by 0 bases, with 5 bases between. The CDR3 contains 13 residues. CDR3 nucleotides: TGTGCCAGCAGTTTGGCCACTAACTATGGCTACACCTTC. Its translation is CASSLATNYGYTF.